This record looks at one T cell receptor (beta chain) sequence and its context. Stated time point: persistent/refractory GD, antithyroid drugs over 5 years with positive TRAb. After RNA was extracted from PBMCs, the TCR library was made from it. Xi'an, China, was home to the endocrinology department that provided patients. The entry originates in a study of regulatory T cells in long-lasting Graves disease. CDR3 size: 14 residues. In germline, CDR1 is ENHRY, CDR2 SYGVKD. With 0 bases removed from V and 6 bases from J, the gap between germline ends came to 12 bases. Arm-PCR of CDR3 regions and iRepertoire HTBI primers were the basis on which TCR beta libraries were built. In the authors' workflow: Samples revealed 62 TRBV and 11 to 15 TRBJ segments. TCRdb re-analysed the multiplex PCR reads in MiXCR, keeping a single row per CDR3 protein. These V and J calls originate from TCRdb's pipeline instead of the authors' own analysis. The data hold around 400,000 distinct CDR3 sequences, with around 24% observed a single time.

The receptor comes from a female donor with Graves disease. This specimen was peripheral blood mononuclear cells (PBMCs), taken when the disease was refractory, from a patient treated with antithyroid drugs. The rearrangement uses TRBV10-3 and TRBJ2-7; tentative D call: TRBD1 (7 bases). CDR3 nucleotide sequence: TGTGCCATCAGTGAGTCGCGGGGACAGACCGAGCAGTACTTC. Amino acid sequence: CAISESRGQTEQYF.